This TCR beta chain was sequenced in a study of blood T cell repertoires in COVID-19. The germline CDR1 and CDR2 sequences are GTSNPN and SVGIG (reference sequence). The CDR3 loop spans 11 amino acids. Trimming cost V 0 bases and J 9 bases, with 6 bases left between them. The protocol was immunoSEQ multiplex PCR, while the TCRdb copy is restricted to in-frame clones and leaves out a portion. The repertoire holds around 99,000 clones, with just over 90% as singletons. The specimen was peripheral blood. The rearrangement links TRBV30 to TRBJ1-3; D gene unclear. The sequence was obtained from a man between 50 and 59 years old with acute or convalescent COVID-19. This CDR3 is CAWSVEGTIYF. CDR3 in DNA: TGTGCCTGGAGTGTAGAGGGCACCATATATTTT.